These T cell receptor beta chains were read from a single sample in a study of shared clonotypes between healthy human individuals. Assay used: immunoSEQ multiplex PCR; TCRdb lists only in-frame clones, some missing. The data hold millions of clones, with about 95% observed a single time. The sample taken for sequencing was naive CD8+ T cells sorted from blood. The receptors were sampled from a man younger than 30 in good health. Both conserved end residues are part of each CDR3. A D gene is named only where the DNA matches it firmly. Expanded clones are given a class, and other clones once, few, many or no size at all.

size: NA; V: TRBV29-1; D: TRBD1; J: TRBJ2-5; DNA: TGCAGCGTTGACCCTCTTCCGACAGGGGCGTACCAAGAGACCCAGTACTTC; CDR3: CSVDPLPTGAYQETQYF
size: NA; V: TRBV4-1; D: TRBD2; J: TRBJ2-5; DNA: TGCGCCAGCAGCCAAACTAGCGGGGGCCAAGAGACCCAGTACTTC; CDR3: CASSQTSGGQETQYF
size: NA; V: TRBV5-5; D: NA; J: TRBJ1-2; DNA: TGTGCCAGCAGCTTGTCAGTATATGGCTACACCTTC; CDR3: CASSLSVYGYTF
size: NA; V: TRBV7-9; D: NA; J: TRBJ1-2; DNA: TGTGCCAGCAGCTTAGTAGGAGGGGTCTATGGCTACACCTTC; CDR3: CASSLVGGVYGYTF
size: NA; V: TRBV5-4; D: NA; J: TRBJ1-1; DNA: TGTGCCAGCAGCTTGGAAGAATTGGCATTAAACACTGAAGCTTTCTTT; CDR3: CASSLEELALNTEAFF
size: NA; V: TRBV6-5; D: TRBD2; J: TRBJ2-7; DNA: TGTGCCAGCAGTTACTCCGCGGGGGGATCTTCCGAGCAGTACTTC; CDR3: CASSYSAGGSSEQYF
size: few; V: TRBV6-1; D: TRBD1; J: TRBJ2-7; DNA: TGTGCCGGAAACACCGGGACAGGCTACGAGCAGTACTTC; CDR3: CAGNTGTGYEQYF
size: NA; V: TRBV7-8; D: TRBD1; J: TRBJ1-3; DNA: TGTGCCAGCAGCTTAGACGGGACAGCTGGAAACACCATATATTTT; CDR3: CASSLDGTAGNTIYF
size: NA; V: TRBV2; D: NA; J: TRBJ1-4; DNA: TGTGCCAGCAGTGGGCGACCAAATTCTAATGAAAAACTGTTTTTT; CDR3: CASSGRPNSNEKLFF
size: NA; V: TRBV11-1; D: NA; J: TRBJ2-7; DNA: TGTGCCAGCAGCTTCGGAACATGGACAGAGAACTACGAGCAGTACTTC; CDR3: CASSFGTWTENYEQYF
size: NA; V: TRBV4-1; D: NA; J: TRBJ1-1; DNA: TGCGCCAGCAGCCAAAGTTCGGTGTCTGCACCAATTTTCGAAGCTTTCTTT; CDR3: CASSQSSVSAPIFEAFF
size: NA; V: TRBV29-1; D: NA; J: TRBJ2-7; DNA: TGCAGCGTGGGGGGCTCCTACGAGCAGTACTTC; CDR3: CSVGGSYEQYF
size: NA; V: TRBV6-5; D: NA; J: TRBJ2-2; DNA: TGTGCCAGCAGTTACTCTGTCGGGGAATGGACCGGGGAGCTGTTTTTT; CDR3: CASSYSVGEWTGELFF
size: NA; V: TRBV10-1; D: NA; J: TRBJ1-1; DNA: TGCGCCAGCAGTGAGTCGACCATTTCCAGGGAATCTGAAGCTTTCTTT; CDR3: CASSESTISRESEAFF
size: once; V: TRBV7-8; D: TRBD1; J: TRBJ2-7; DNA: TGTGCCAGCAGCGTGGGACAGGGCTACGAGCAGTACTTC; CDR3: CASSVGQGYEQYF
size: NA; V: TRBV4-3; D: TRBD2; J: TRBJ2-1; DNA: TGCGCCAGCAGCCATCTAGCGGGAGGTATAGATGAGCAGTTCTTC; CDR3: CASSHLAGGIDEQFF
size: NA; V: TRBV29-1; D: NA; J: TRBJ2-7; DNA: TGCAGCGTTGTGGAGTACGAGCAGTACTTC; CDR3: CSVVEYEQYF
size: NA; V: TRBV7-2; D: NA; J: TRBJ2-7; DNA: TGTGCCAGCAGCTTAGCCAGGTCCTACGAGCAGTACTTC; CDR3: CASSLARSYEQYF